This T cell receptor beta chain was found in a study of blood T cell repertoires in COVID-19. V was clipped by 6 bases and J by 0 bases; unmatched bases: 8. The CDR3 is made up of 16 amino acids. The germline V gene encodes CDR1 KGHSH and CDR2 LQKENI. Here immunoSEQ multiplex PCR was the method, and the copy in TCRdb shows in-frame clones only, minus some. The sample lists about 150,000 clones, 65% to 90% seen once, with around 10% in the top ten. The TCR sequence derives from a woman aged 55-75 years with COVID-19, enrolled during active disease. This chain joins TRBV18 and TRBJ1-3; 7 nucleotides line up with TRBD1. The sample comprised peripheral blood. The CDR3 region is CASSRADRFSGNTIYF. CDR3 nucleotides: TGTGCCAGCTCGAGAGCGGACAGGTTCTCTGGAAACACCATATATTTT.